Listed here are 2 T cell receptor beta chains from one sample, sequenced in a study of T cells in Graves' hyperthyroidism and ophthalmopathy. Authors of the study amplified TCR beta CDR3 regions from RNA transcripts. HTBI primers drove first-round RT-PCR of the TCR CDR3. A single record per CDR3 protein comes from TCRdb applying MiXCR to the multiplex PCR reads. Of 500,000 to 750,000 distinct CDR3 sequences in the sample, about half were seen once. Material: peripheral blood or thyroid tissue (not recorded which). The receptors shown here come from a woman between 18 and 30 years old with Graves' hyperthyroidism.

This clonotype came up many times. The J gene is TRBJ2-2, the V gene TRBV24-1; 9 positions match TRBD1. V lost 0 bases to trimming and J lost 5 bases; unmatched junction nucleotides: 6. This CDR3 is 17 amino acids long. From germline, CDR1 is KGHDR and CDR2 SFDVKD. The DNA of the CDR3 is TGTGCCACCAGTGATTTGTCCGGGACAGGGACTACCGGGGAGCTGTTTTTT. It specifies CATSDLSGTGTTGELFF.

This clonotype showed up many times. The chain joins TRBV12-3 or TRBV12-4 to TRBJ1-5; 7 bases line up with TRBD1. The CDR3 runs to 13 residues. The CDR3 sequence: CASYLTGSSTQHF. CDR3 DNA sequence: TGTGCGAGCTACCTGACAGGGAGTAGCACCCAGCATTTT.